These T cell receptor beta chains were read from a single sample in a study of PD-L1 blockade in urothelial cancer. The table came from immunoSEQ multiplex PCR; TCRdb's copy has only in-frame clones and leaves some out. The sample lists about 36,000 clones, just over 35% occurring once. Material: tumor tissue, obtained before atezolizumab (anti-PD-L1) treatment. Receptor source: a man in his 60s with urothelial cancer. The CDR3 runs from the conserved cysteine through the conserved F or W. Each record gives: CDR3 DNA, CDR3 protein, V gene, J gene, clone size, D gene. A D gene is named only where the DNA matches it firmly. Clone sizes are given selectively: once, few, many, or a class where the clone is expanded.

DNA: TGTGCCAGCCCGAGGGAACGGGACAGAACTTTCCACGAGCAGTACTTC; CDR3: CASPRERDRTFHEQYF; V: TRBV9; J: TRBJ2-7; size: few; D: TRBD1
DNA: TGTGCCAGTAGTATAGAAGGACTAGCGGGAGCCAACCTCCTCAATGAGCAGTTCTTC; CDR3: CASSIEGLAGANLLNEQFF; V: TRBV19; J: TRBJ2-1; size: .; D: TRBD2
DNA: TGCGCCAGCACCACGGGAAGAAACACCGGGGAGCTGTTTTTT; CDR3: CASTTGRNTGELFF; V: TRBV23-1; J: TRBJ2-2; size: .; D: .
DNA: TGTGCCAGCAGATTTGGACTGGGGGCCAACGTCCTGACTTTC; CDR3: CASRFGLGANVLTF; V: TRBV7-6; J: TRBJ2-6; size: .; D: .
DNA: TGTGCCAGCAGTTCCCCTCGGGGGGAGGCGTTCTTC; CDR3: CASSSPRGEAFF; V: TRBV2; J: TRBJ2-1; size: .; D: TRBD2
DNA: TGTGCCTCGGCCCCATCGGCGAACACCATATATTTT; CDR3: CASAPSANTIYF; V: TRBV30; J: TRBJ1-3; size: .; D: .
DNA: TGTGCCAGTAAGGGCAGACACACAGATACGCAGTATTTT; CDR3: CASKGRHTDTQYF; V: TRBV19; J: TRBJ2-3; size: .; D: .
DNA: TGTGCCAGCGGAACCGGGACAGGGATGACAGATACGCAGTATTTT; CDR3: CASGTGTGMTDTQYF; V: TRBV28; J: TRBJ2-3; size: .; D: TRBD1
DNA: TGTGCCAGCAGTACCCGAGGTAGCGGGAGATACGAGCAGTACTTC; CDR3: CASSTRGSGRYEQYF; V: TRBV6-8; J: TRBJ2-7; size: few; D: TRBD2
DNA: TGTGCCAGCAGTACGACAGGGGGGAATTCACCCCTCCACTTT; CDR3: CASSTTGGNSPLHF; V: TRBV6-8; J: TRBJ1-6; size: few; D: TRBD1
DNA: TGTGCCAGCTCACCGCAGGAAAGCTCCTACGAGCAGTACTTC; CDR3: CASSPQESSYEQYF; V: TRBV18; J: TRBJ2-7; size: once; D: .
DNA: TGTGCCAGTAGTAGAGGACAGGGATCCAACTATGGCTACACCTTC; CDR3: CASSRGQGSNYGYTF; V: TRBV19; J: TRBJ1-2; size: .; D: TRBD1
DNA: TGTGCCAGTAGTATCTACAGGGTCAGGGAAAACATTCAGTACTTC; CDR3: CASSIYRVRENIQYF; V: TRBV19; J: TRBJ2-4; size: .; D: .
DNA: TGTGCCACCAGCGTAAGGGGTCCCCGGGGTTTTGCTGAAGCTTTCTTT; CDR3: CATSVRGPRGFAEAFF; V: TRBV15; J: TRBJ1-1; size: .; D: .
DNA: TGTGCCAGCAGCCCGGACAGGGGGCTAACTCAGCCCCAGCATTTT; CDR3: CASSPDRGLTQPQHF; V: TRBV11-3; J: TRBJ1-5; size: .; D: TRBD1
DNA: TGTGCCAGCCCCCGGGGGGGAGACCGTTCTGGAAACACCATATATTTT; CDR3: CASPRGGDRSGNTIYF; V: TRBV6-8; J: TRBJ1-3; size: few; D: .
DNA: TGTGCCAGCAGCGTAGATGGGTCATCGCAATACGAGCAGTACTTC; CDR3: CASSVDGSSQYEQYF; V: TRBV9; J: TRBJ2-7; size: .; D: .
DNA: TGTGCCAGCAGCCAAGTAAGGGACAGCTCCTACGAGCAGTACTTC; CDR3: CASSQVRDSSYEQYF; V: TRBV11-3; J: TRBJ2-7; size: many; D: TRBD1
DNA: TGTGCCAGCAGTTATGGGACAGGGAGGGGTGACGGGGAGCTGTTTTTT; CDR3: CASSYGTGRGDGELFF; V: TRBV28; J: TRBJ2-2; size: few; D: TRBD1
DNA: TGTGCCAGTAGCGAAGCAAGTGCTAACTATGGCTACACCTTC; CDR3: CASSEASANYGYTF; V: TRBV19; J: TRBJ1-2; size: .; D: .
DNA: TGTGCCAGCAGTTACTCCGCTAATGGCAATCAGCCCCAGCATTTT; CDR3: CASSYSANGNQPQHF; V: TRBV6-8; J: TRBJ1-5; size: few; D: .
DNA: TGTGCCAGTAGTATAGATCTTCCGGGGGTAGCGGGGTCCCTCCACAATGAGCAGTTCTTC; CDR3: CASSIDLPGVAGSLHNEQFF; V: TRBV19; J: TRBJ2-1; size: medium-sized; D: TRBD2
DNA: TGTGCCAGCAGTTTCGCAGCTACTAACTATGGCTACACCTTC; CDR3: CASSFAATNYGYTF; V: TRBV28; J: TRBJ1-2; size: .; D: .
DNA: TGCGCCAGCAGCTTGGGGGTCGGGGGCGCTGCGGGAGAGCAGTACTTC; CDR3: CASSLGVGGAAGEQYF; V: TRBV5-1; J: TRBJ2-7; size: .; D: .
DNA: TGCGCCAGCAGCTTGGAAGGGGGGAACGCCGAGCAGTACTTC; CDR3: CASSLEGGNAEQYF; V: TRBV5-1; J: TRBJ2-7; size: few; D: .
DNA: TGCGCCAGCAGCCAAGATGGGCGGGAGGGCCCTGAGCAGTTCTTC; CDR3: CASSQDGREGPEQFF; V: TRBV4-1; J: TRBJ2-1; size: few; D: TRBD2
DNA: TGCGCCAGCAGCTTGGTGTGGGACAGCTACGAGCAGTACTTC; CDR3: CASSLVWDSYEQYF; V: TRBV5-1; J: TRBJ2-7; size: .; D: TRBD1
DNA: TGTGCCAGCAGCGTAGGGGGGTTTAACACCGGGGAGCTGTTTTTT; CDR3: CASSVGGFNTGELFF; V: TRBV9; J: TRBJ2-2; size: .; D: .
DNA: TGCGCCAGCAGCCAAGCTCGACCCTCTGGAAACACCATATATTTT; CDR3: CASSQARPSGNTIYF; V: TRBV4-1; J: TRBJ1-3; size: many; D: .
DNA: TGTGCCAGCTCATTTCCAGTCCACAATGAGCAGTTCTTC; CDR3: CASSFPVHNEQFF; V: TRBV18; J: TRBJ2-1; size: .; D: .
DNA: TGCAGCGTCACTACGCGGGGCTTGAACACTGAAGCTTTCTTT; CDR3: CSVTTRGLNTEAFF; V: TRBV29-1; J: TRBJ1-1; size: .; D: .
DNA: TGTGCCAGCGCCAGGGGCGGGACAGATACGCAGTATTTT; CDR3: CASARGGTDTQYF; V: TRBV12-5; J: TRBJ2-3; size: .; D: .
DNA: TGCAGCGTTGGGAGTGCCACCGGGGAGCTGTTTTTT; CDR3: CSVGSATGELFF; V: TRBV29-1; J: TRBJ2-2; size: few; D: .
DNA: TGTGCCAGTAGTATAGGTACAGGGGGCCTCGAGCAGTACTTC; CDR3: CASSIGTGGLEQYF; V: TRBV19; J: TRBJ2-7; size: .; D: TRBD1
DNA: TGCGCCAGCACCTTAGCGGGGGTGGACACAGATACGCAGTATTTT; CDR3: CASTLAGVDTDTQYF; V: TRBV5-1; J: TRBJ2-3; size: .; D: TRBD2
DNA: TGTGCCAGCAGTTCATCCGACAGGGATCCCATATATTTT; CDR3: CASSSSDRDPIYF; V: TRBV28; J: TRBJ1-3; size: .; D: TRBD1
DNA: TGTGCCAGCAGCCCTCAAGGGACAGGAGCCTGGGGCTACGAGCAGTACTTC; CDR3: CASSPQGTGAWGYEQYF; V: TRBV11-3; J: TRBJ2-7; size: few; D: TRBD1
DNA: TGTGCCAGCAGGACCCTAGCGGGGATTAGCACAGATACGCAGTATTTT; CDR3: CASRTLAGISTDTQYF; V: TRBV8-2; J: TRBJ2-3; size: .; D: .
DNA: TGTGCCAGTAGTTCCCGGACAGGCGGTGCCTTCTCTGGAAACACCATATATTTT; CDR3: CASSSRTGGAFSGNTIYF; V: TRBV19; J: TRBJ1-3; size: .; D: TRBD1
DNA: TGTGCCAGCTCTCCCGAGGACACCGGGGAGCTGTTTTTT; CDR3: CASSPEDTGELFF; V: TRBV10-3; J: TRBJ2-2; size: few; D: .
DNA: TGTGCCAGCAGCCAGGCAGCGAGACGGCCAGAAGATGAGCAGTTCTTC; CDR3: CASSQAARRPEDEQFF; V: TRBV11-3; J: TRBJ2-1; size: .; D: .
DNA: TGTGCCAGCAGAATCGGGACTAGCGGCCGGGGGACGCAGTATTTT; CDR3: CASRIGTSGRGTQYF; V: TRBV28; J: TRBJ2-3; size: .; D: TRBD2
DNA: TGTGCCAGCAGCTTAGGACAGTCTCTCGGGAATGAGCAGTTCTTC; CDR3: CASSLGQSLGNEQFF; V: TRBV11-3; J: TRBJ2-1; size: many; D: .
DNA: TGTGCCAGCAGCTCCGGGACTAGCGGAGTGAGGTCTGGCGAGCAGTACTTC; CDR3: CASSSGTSGVRSGEQYF; V: TRBV11-3; J: TRBJ2-7; size: .; D: TRBD2
DNA: TGTGCCAGCTCACGAGACAGGGGTGATTCACCCCTCCACTTT; CDR3: CASSRDRGDSPLHF; V: TRBV18; J: TRBJ1-6; size: once; D: TRBD1
DNA: TGTGCCAGTACCGGCAGGGACCTTAATCAGCCCCAGCATTTT; CDR3: CASTGRDLNQPQHF; V: TRBV19; J: TRBJ1-5; size: .; D: .
DNA: TGTGCCAGCAGTTTAACAACCGGGACAGGGGGCGGGAAACTGTTTTTT; CDR3: CASSLTTGTGGGKLFF; V: TRBV28; J: TRBJ1-4; size: few; D: TRBD1
DNA: TGCGCCAGCAGCGGACAGTTCAATCAGCCCCAGCATTTT; CDR3: CASSGQFNQPQHF; V: TRBV10-2; J: TRBJ1-5; size: .; D: .
DNA: TGCGCCAGCAGAGCGGGAGGGAGCCCAGAGACCCAGTACTTC; CDR3: CASRAGGSPETQYF; V: TRBV10-2; J: TRBJ2-5; size: .; D: TRBD2
DNA: TGTGCCAGTTCCCCGGGAGTAATTAATGAGCAGTTCTTC; CDR3: CASSPGVINEQFF; V: TRBV19; J: TRBJ2-1; size: once; D: .
DNA: TGTGCCAGCTCATCCGGACAGGCCGACCGTGAAGCTTTTTTT; CDR3: CASSSGQADREAFF; V: TRBV18; J: TRBJ1-1; size: .; D: TRBD1